This T cell receptor (beta chain) was sequenced for a study of shared clonotypes between healthy human individuals. With regard to this clone: Different DNA sequences within this sample yield the same CDR3.

This CDR3 is built from 12 residues. Germline CDR1 SGHDT, CDR2 YYEEEE. The V end was cut by 0 bases, the J end by 8 bases, with 8 bases between. Caucasian adults living in Nashville, Tennessee, provided all samples. It was at deep level that the assay was run. As handled by the study authors: ImmunoSEQ supplied junction-only sequences lacking quality scores, so filtering was different. Generated by immunoSEQ multiplex PCR, the TCRdb table keeps only in-frame clones and is missing some. Clonal size and the V and J genes are those of that table, whereas D and trimming came from the DNA. The data show around 2.5 million clones, under 95% seen once.

The sequence came from a man younger than 35 in good health. Some clones in this sample may be carry-over from other donors' samples. Material: naive CD4+ T cells from PBMCs. Subset meaning: CD45RA+ positively selected. The chain carries TRBV5-6 and TRBJ1-2; no clear D gene. The CDR3 DNA reads TGTGCCAGCAGCTTGGCCTCTGCGGGCTACACCTTC. It codes for CASSLASAGYTF.